These T cell receptor beta chains were read from a single sample in a study of OX40 agonist ivuxolimab in advanced cancers. Measured with immunoSEQ multiplex PCR; TCRdb has only the in-frame clones, and not every one. The table has tens of thousands of clones, 85% to 90% seen once. The source was CD4+ or CD8+ T cells sorted from blood, collected in a trial of the OX40 agonist ivuxolimab. The receptor set was obtained from an adult with an advanced solid tumor such as melanoma, head and neck, liver or kidney cancer. Both conserved end residues are part of each CDR3.

CDR3aa,j_gene,v_gene
CASGPTGVYSNQPQHF,TRBJ1-5,TRBV28
CASSMDSYSSYEQYF,TRBJ2-7,TRBV5-4
CASSLVGQPNTGELFF,TRBJ2-2,TRBV7-9
CASSYPSTAATIYF,TRBJ1-3,TRBV6-6
CAWSVLNSHPPNEKLFF,TRBJ1-4,TRBV30
CASSLGGQGVGELFF,TRBJ2-2,TRBV5-1
CASSEAPGTEQYF,TRBJ2-7,TRBV2
CASSTVNIQYF,TRBJ2-4,TRBV7-2
CASSPRAGPNQPQHF,TRBJ1-5,TRBV7-2
CASSPNQGNTGELFF,TRBJ2-2,TRBV18
CASSPGTGPPVEYF,TRBJ2-3,TRBV7-9
CASSLVGGAWETQYF,TRBJ2-5,TRBV11-2
CASSDSGSLTTDTQYF,TRBJ2-3,TRBV6-4
CASSLMGRGTDTQYF,TRBJ2-3,TRBV27
CASSGPNPEPQHF,TRBJ1-5,TRBV2